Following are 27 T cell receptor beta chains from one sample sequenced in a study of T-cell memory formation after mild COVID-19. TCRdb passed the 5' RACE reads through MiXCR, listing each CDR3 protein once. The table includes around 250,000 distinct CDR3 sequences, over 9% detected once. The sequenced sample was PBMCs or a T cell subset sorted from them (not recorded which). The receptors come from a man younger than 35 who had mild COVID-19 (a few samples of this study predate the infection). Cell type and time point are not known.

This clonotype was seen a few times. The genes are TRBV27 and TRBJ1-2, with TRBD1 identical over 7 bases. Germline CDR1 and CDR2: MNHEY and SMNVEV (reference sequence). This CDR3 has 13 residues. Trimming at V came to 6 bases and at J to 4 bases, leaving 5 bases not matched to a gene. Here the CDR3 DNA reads TGTGCCAGCAGACCGACAGGGACCTATGGCTACACCTTC. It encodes CASRPTGTYGYTF.

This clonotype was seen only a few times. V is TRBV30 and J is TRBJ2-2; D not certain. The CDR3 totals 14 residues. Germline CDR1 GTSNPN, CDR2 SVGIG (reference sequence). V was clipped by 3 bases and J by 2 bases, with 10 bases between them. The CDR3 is CAWRLLLNTGELFF. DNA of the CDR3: TGTGCCTGGAGGCTTCTGCTAAACACCGGGGAGCTGTTTTTT.

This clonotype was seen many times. CDR3 protein: CASSFDVGYSYEQYF. CDR3 nucleotides: TGTGCCAGCAGTTTTGACGTGGGATACTCCTACGAGCAGTACTTC. This rearrangement joins TRBV6-5 to TRBJ2-7; no definite D call. Trimming removed 4 bases at V and 0 bases at J, with 13 bases between. Germline V gives CDR1 MNHEY, CDR2 SVGAGI. The CDR3 loop spans 15 amino acids.

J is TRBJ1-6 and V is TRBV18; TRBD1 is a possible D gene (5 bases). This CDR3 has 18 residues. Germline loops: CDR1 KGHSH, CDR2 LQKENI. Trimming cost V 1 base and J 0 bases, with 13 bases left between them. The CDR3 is CASSPRTGPGSYNSPLHF. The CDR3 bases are TGTGCCAGCTCACCACGGACGGGGCCCGGCTCCTATAATTCACCCCTCCACTTT.

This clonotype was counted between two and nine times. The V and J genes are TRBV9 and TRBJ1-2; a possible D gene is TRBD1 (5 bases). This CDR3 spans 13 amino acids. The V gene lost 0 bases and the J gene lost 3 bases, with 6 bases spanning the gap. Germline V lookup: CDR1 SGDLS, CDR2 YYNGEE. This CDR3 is CASSVGGDYGYTF. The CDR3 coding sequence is TGTGCCAGCAGCGTAGGAGGGGACTATGGCTACACCTTC.

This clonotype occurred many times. CDR3 sequence (DNA): TGTGCCAGCAGTTACTCGATCCCCACTAGCGGGGGCCTCACAGATACGCAGTATTTT. It codes for CASSYSIPTSGGLTDTQYF. This chain links TRBV6-5 with TRBJ2-3; 11 bases are a match to TRBD2. J was trimmed by 2 bases and V by 0 bases; bases with no gene match: 10. Germline V gene data show CDR1 as MNHEY and CDR2 as SVGAGI. The length of the CDR3 is 19 residues.

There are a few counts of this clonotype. The CDR3 reads CASSSRKGETQYF. DNA for the CDR3: TGTGCCAGCAGCTCGAGGAAGGGAGAGACCCAGTACTTC. The chain links TRBV7-2 to TRBJ2-5; D gene ambiguous. V lost 4 bases and J lost 4, with 10 bases in between. The CDR3 has 13 amino acids. Germline values: CDR1 SGHTA, CDR2 FQGNSA.

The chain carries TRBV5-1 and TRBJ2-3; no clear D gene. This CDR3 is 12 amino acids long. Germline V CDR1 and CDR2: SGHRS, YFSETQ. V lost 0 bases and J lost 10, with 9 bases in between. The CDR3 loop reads CASSLEGVAQYF. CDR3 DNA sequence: TGCGCCAGCAGCTTGGAGGGCGTCGCGCAGTATTTT.

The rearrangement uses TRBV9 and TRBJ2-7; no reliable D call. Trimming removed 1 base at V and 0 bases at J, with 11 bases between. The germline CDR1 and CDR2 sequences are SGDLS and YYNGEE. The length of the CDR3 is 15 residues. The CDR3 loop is CASSVRRKSSYEQYV. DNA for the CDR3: TGTGCCAGCAGCGTAAGGCGGAAGAGCTCCTACGAGCAGTACGTC.

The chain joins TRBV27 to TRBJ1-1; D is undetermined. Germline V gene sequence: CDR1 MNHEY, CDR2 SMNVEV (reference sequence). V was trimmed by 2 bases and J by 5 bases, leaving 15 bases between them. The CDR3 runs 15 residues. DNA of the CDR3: TGTGCCAGCAGTTTAAATGTTATAGGGAGGACTGAAGCTTTCTTT. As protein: CASSLNVIGRTEAFF.

The CDR3 spells CSASGGSNSYEQYF. The DNA of the CDR3 is TGCAGTGCTAGCGGGGGTAGTAACTCCTACGAGCAGTACTTC. V gene TRBV20-1 combines with J gene TRBJ2-7; D may be TRBD2 (6 bases). Looked up from germline, CDR1 is DFQATT and CDR2 is SNEGSKA (reference sequence). This CDR3 is 14 amino acids long. V lost 3 bases and J 0 bases, leaving 12 bases between the germline ends.

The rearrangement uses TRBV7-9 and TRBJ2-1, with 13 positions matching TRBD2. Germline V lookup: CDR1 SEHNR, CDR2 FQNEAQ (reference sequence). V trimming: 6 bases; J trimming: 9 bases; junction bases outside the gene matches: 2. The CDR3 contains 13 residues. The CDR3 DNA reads TGTGCCAGCAGAACTAGCGGGGGGGGTGAGCAGTTCTTC. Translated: CASRTSGGGEQFF. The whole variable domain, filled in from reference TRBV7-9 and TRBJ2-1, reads DTGVSQNPRHKITKRGQNVTFRCDPISEHNRLYWYRQTLGQGPEFLTYFQNEAQLEKSRLLSDRFSAERPKGSFSTLEIQRTEQGDSAMYLCASRTSGGGEQFFGPGTRLTVL.

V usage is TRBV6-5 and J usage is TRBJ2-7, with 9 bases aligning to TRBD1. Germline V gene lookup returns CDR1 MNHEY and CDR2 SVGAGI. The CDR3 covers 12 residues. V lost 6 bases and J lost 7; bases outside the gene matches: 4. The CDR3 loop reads CASRQGAKEQYF. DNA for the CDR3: TGTGCCAGCAGACAGGGGGCAAAAGAGCAGTACTTC.

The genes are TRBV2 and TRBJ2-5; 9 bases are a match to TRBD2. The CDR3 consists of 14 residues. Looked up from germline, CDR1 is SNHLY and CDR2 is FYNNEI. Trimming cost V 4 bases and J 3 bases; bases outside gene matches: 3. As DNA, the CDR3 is TGTGCCAGCAGTGCAAGACTAGCGGAAGAGACCCAGTACTTC. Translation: CASSARLAEETQYF. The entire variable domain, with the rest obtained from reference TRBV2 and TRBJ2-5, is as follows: EPEVTQTPSHQVTQMGQEVILRCVPISNHLYFYWYRQILGQKVEFLVSFYNNEISEKSEIFDDQFSVERPDGSNFTLKIRSTKLEDSAMYFCASSARLAEETQYFGPGTRLLVL.

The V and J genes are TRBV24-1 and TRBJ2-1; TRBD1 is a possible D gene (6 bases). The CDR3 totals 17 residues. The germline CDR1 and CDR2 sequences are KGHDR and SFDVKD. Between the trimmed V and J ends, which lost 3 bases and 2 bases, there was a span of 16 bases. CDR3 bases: TGTGCCACCAGTGATACCCGCACAGGGAGAACCTACAATGAGCAGTTCTTC. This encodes CATSDTRTGRTYNEQFF.

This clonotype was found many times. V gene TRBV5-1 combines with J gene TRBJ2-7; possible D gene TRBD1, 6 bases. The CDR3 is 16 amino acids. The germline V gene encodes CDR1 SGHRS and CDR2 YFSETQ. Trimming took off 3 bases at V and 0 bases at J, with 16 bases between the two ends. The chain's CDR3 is CASSSSAGTLSYEQYF. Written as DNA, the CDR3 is TGCGCCAGCAGCTCCTCGGCCGGGACACTCTCCTACGAGCAGTACTTC.

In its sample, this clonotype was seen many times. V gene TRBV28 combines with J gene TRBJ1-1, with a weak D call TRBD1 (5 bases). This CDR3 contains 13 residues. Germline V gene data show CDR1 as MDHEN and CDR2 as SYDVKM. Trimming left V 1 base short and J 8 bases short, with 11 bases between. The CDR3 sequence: CASSLSRGGEAFF. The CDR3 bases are TGTGCCAGCAGTTTATCCCGCGGGGGGGAAGCTTTCTTT.

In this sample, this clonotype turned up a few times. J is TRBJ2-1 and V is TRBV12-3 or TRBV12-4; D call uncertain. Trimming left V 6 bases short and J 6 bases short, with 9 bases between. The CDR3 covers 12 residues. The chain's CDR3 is CASSPERNEQFF. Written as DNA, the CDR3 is TGTGCCAGCAGCCCTGAACGCAATGAGCAGTTCTTC.

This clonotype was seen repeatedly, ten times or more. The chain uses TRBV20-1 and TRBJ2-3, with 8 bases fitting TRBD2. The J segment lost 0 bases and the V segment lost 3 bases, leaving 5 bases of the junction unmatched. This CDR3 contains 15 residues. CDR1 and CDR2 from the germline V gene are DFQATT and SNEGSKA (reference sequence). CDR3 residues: CSARDPGGSTDTQYF. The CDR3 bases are TGCAGTGCTAGGGACCCGGGGGGGAGCACAGATACGCAGTATTTT.

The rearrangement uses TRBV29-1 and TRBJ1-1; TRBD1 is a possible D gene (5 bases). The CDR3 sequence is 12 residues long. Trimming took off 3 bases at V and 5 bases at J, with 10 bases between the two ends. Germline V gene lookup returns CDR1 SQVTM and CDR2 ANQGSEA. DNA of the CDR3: TGCAGCGTTGATCCCAGGGAGACTGAAGCTTTCTTT. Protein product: CSVDPRETEAFF.

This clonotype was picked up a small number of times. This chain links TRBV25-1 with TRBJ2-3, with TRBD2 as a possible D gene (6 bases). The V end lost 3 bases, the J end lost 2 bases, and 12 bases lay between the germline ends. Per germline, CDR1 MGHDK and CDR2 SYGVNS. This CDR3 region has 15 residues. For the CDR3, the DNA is TGTGCCAGCAGTGATCTTGGGGGGAACACAGATACGCAGTATTTT. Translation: CASSDLGGNTDTQYF.

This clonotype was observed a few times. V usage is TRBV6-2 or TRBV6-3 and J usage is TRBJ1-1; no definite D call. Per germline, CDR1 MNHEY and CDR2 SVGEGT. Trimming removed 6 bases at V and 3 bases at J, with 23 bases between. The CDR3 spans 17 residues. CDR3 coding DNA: TGTGCCAGCAGCCACCGGGCCAAGACCCCCGCTTACACTGAAGCTTTCTTT. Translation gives CASSHRAKTPAYTEAFF.

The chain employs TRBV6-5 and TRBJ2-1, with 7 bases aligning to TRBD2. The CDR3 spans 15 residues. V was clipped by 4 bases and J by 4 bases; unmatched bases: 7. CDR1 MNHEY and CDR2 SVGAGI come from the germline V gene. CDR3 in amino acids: CASSLRLADYNEQFF. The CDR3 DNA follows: TGTGCCAGCAGTTTAAGACTAGCTGATTACAATGAGCAGTTCTTC.

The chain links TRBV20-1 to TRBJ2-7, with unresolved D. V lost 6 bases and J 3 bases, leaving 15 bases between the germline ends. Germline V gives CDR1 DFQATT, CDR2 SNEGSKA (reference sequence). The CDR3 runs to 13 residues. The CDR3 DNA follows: TGCAGTGCCACCCGCCTGGGCGGCTACGAGCAGTACTTC. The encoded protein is CSATRLGGYEQYF.

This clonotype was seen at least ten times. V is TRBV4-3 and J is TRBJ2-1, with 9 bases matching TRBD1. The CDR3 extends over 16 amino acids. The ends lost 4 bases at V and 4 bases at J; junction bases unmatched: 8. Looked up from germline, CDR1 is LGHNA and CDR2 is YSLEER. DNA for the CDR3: TGCGCCAGCAGCCGAGGGGACAGGGCGCTTTACAATGAGCAGTTCTTC. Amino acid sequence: CASSRGDRALYNEQFF.

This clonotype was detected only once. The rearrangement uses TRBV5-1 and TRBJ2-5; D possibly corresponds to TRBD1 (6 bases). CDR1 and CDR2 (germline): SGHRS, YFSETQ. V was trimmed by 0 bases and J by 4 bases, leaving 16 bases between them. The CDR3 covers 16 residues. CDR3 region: CASSLANGEQGETQYF. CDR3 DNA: TGCGCCAGCAGCTTGGCCAATGGCGAACAGGGAGAGACCCAGTACTTC.

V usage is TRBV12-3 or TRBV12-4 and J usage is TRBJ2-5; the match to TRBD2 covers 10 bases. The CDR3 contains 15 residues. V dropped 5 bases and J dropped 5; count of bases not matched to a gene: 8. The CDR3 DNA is TGTGCCAGCAGTCAACGAGCGGGGGGGATTGAGACCCAGTACTTC. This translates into CASSQRAGGIETQYF.